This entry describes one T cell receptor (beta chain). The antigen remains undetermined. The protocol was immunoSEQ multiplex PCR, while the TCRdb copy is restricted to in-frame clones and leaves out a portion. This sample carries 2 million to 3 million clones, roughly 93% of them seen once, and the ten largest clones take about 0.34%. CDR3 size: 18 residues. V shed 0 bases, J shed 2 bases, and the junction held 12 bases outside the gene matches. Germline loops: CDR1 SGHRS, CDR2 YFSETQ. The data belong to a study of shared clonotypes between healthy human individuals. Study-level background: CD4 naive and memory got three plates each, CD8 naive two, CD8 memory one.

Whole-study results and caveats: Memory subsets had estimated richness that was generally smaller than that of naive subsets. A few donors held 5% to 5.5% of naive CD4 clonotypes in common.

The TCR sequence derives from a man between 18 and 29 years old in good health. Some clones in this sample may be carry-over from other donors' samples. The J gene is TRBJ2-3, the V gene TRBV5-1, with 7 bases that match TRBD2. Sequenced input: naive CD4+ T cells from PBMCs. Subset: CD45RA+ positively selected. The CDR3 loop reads CASSLGSGRRIHTDTQYF. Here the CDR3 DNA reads TGCGCCAGCAGCTTGGGGTCCGGGAGGCGGATTCACACAGATACGCAGTATTTT.